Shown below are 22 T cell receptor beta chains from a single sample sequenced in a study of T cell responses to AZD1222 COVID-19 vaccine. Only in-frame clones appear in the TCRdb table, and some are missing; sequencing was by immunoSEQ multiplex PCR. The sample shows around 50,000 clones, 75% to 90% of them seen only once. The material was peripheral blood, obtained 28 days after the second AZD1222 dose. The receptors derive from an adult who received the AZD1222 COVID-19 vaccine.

The CDR3 sequence: CASSLRDNARSGANVLTF. The CDR3 DNA sequence: TGTGCCAGCAGCCTCCGGGACAACGCTCGCTCTGGGGCCAACGTCCTGACTTTC. J is TRBJ2-6 and V is TRBV5-5; TRBD1 might be the D (6 bases). The CDR3 loop spans 18 amino acids. In germline, CDR1 is SGHKS, CDR2 YYEKEE (reference sequence). V gave up 4 bases and J gave up 0 bases, with 17 bases separating them.

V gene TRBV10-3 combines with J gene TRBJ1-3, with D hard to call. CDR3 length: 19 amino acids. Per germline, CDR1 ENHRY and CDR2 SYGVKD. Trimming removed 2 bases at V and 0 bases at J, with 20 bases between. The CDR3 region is CAISERERTPSRSGNTIYF. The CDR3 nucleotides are TGTGCCATCAGTGAGCGAGAGCGCACCCCTAGTCGCTCTGGAAACACCATATATTTT.

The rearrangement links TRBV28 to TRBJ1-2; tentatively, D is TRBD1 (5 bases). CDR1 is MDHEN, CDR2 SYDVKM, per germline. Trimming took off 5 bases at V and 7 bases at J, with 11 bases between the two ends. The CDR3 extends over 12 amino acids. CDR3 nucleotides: TGTGCCAGCAGTGAAGGGGTAGCTGGCTACACCTTC. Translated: CASSEGVAGYTF.

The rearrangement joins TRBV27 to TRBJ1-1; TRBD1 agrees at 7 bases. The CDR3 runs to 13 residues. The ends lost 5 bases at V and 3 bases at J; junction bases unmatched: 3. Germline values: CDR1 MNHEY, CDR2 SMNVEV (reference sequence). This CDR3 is CASSIRGYTEAFF. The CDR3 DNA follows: TGTGCCAGCAGTATCAGGGGGTACACTGAAGCTTTCTTT.

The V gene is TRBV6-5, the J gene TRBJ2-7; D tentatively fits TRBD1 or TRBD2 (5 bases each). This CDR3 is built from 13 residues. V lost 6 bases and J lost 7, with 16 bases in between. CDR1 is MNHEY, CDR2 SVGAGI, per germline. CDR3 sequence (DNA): TGTGCCAGCAGCTTAGGGGAATCGGGGGAGCAGTACTTC. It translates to CASSLGESGEQYF.

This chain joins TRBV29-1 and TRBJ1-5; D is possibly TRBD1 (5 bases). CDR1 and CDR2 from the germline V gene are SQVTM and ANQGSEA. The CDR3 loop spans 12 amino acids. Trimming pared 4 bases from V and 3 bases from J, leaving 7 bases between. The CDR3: CSVGQHNQPQHF. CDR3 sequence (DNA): TGCAGCGTTGGACAGCACAATCAGCCCCAGCATTTT. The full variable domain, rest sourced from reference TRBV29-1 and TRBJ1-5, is SAVISQKPSRDICQRGTSLTIQCQVDSQVTMMFWYRQQPGQSLTLIATANQGSEATYESGFVIDKFPISRPNLTFSTLTVSNMSPEDSSIYLCSVGQHNQPQHFGDGTRLSIL.

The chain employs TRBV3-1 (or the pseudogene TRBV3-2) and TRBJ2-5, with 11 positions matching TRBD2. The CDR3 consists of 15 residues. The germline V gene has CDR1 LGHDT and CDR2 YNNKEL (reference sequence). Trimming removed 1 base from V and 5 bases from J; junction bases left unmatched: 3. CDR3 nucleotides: TGTGCCAGCAGCCAAGGACTAGCGGGGCCCGAGACCCAGTACTTC. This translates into CASSQGLAGPETQYF.

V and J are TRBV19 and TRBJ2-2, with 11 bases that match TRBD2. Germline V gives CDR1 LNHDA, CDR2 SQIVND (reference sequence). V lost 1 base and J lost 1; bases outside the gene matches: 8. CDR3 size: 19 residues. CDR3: CASSIGRLAGQLNTGELFF. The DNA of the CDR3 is TGTGCCAGTAGTATAGGGAGACTAGCGGGACAACTGAACACCGGGGAGCTGTTTTTT.

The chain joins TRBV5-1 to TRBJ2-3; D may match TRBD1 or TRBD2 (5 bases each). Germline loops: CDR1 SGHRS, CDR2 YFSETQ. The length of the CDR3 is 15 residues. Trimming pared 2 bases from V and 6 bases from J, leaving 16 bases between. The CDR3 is CASSLTPTGADTQYF. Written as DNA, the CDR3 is TGCGCCAGCAGCTTAACCCCGACCGGGGCCGATACGCAGTATTTT.

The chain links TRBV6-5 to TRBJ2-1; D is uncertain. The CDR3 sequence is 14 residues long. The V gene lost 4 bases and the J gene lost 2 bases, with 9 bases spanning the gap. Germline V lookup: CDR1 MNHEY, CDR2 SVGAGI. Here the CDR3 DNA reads TGTGCCAGCAGTTCGCCTTTGCCCTACAATGAGCAGTTCTTC. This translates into CASSSPLPYNEQFF.

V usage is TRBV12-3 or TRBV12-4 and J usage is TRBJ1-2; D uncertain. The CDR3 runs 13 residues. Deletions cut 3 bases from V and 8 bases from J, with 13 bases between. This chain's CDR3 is CASSLVGRGGYTF. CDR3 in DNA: TGTGCCAGCAGTTTGGTGGGCCGGGGAGGCTACACCTTC.

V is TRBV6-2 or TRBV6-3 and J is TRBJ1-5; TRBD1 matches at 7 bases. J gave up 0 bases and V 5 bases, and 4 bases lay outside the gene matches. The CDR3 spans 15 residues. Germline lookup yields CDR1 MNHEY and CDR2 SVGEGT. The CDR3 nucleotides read TGTGCCAGCAGTCGACAGGGAAATAGCAATCAGCCCCAGCATTTT. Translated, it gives CASSRQGNSNQPQHF.

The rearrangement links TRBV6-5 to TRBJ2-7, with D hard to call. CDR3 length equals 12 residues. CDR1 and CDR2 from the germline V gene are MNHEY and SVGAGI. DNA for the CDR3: TGTGTCTCCGGAAAGAGCTCCTACGAGCAGTACTTC. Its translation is CVSGKSSYEQYF.

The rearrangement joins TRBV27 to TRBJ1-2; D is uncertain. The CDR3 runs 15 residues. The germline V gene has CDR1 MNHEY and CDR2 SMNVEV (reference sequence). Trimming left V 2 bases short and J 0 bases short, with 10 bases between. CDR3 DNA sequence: TGTGCCAGCAGTTTAGTGTTCCCCCCTAACTATGGCTACACCTTC. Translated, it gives CASSLVFPPNYGYTF.

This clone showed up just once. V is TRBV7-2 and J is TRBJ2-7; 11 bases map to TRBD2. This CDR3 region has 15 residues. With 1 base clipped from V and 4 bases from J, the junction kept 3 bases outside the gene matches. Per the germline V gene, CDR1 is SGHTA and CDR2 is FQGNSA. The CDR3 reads CASSLEGLAVYEQYF. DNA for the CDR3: TGTGCCAGCAGCTTAGAGGGACTAGCGGTTTACGAGCAGTACTTC.

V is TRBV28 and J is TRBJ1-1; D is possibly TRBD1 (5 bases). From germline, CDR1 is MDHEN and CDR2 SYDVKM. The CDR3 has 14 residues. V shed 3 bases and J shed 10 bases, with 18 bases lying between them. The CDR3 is CASSFAHGGSGAFF. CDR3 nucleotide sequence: TGTGCCAGCAGTTTCGCCCACGGGGGGAGCGGAGCTTTCTTT. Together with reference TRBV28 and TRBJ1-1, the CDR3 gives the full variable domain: DVKVTQSSRYLVKRTGEKVFLECVQDMDHENMFWYRQDPGLGLRLIYFSYDVKMKEKGDIPEGYSVSREKKERFSLILESASTNQTSMYLCASSFAHGGSGAFFGQGTRLTVV.

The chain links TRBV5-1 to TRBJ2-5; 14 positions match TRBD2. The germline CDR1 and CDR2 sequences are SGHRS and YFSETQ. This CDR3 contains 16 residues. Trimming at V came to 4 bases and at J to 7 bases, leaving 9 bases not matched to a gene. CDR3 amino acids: CASSHGTSGGAGTQYF. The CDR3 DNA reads TGCGCCAGCAGCCATGGGACTAGCGGGGGAGCCGGGACCCAGTACTTC.

The CDR3 DNA follows: TGTGCCAGCAGTATACAGTGGGGGGCAACTCAGCCCCAGCATTTT. This encodes CASSIQWGATQPQHF. The chain has TRBV6-6 and TRBJ1-5, with D maybe TRBD1 (6 bases). This CDR3 is built from 15 residues. CDR1 MNHNY and CDR2 SVGAGI come from the germline V gene (reference sequence). V gave up 5 bases and J gave up 6 bases, with 17 bases separating them.

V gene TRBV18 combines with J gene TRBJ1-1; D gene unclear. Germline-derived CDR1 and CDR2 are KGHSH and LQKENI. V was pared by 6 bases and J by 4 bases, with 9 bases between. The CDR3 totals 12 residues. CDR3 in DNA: TGTGCCAGCTCTAAGCAAGGCACTGAAGCTTTCTTT. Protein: CASSKQGTEAFF.

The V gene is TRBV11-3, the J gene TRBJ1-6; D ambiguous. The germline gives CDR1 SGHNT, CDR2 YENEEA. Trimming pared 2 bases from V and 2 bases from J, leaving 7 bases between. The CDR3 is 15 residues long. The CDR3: CASSLSGAYNSPLHF. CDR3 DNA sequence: TGTGCCAGCAGCTTATCCGGGGCCTATAATTCACCCCTCCACTTT.

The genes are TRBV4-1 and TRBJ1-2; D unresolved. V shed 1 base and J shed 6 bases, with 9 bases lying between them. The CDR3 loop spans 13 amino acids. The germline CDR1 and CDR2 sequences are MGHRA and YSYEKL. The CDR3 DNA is TGCGCCAGCAGCCAAGGAGGGATAGATGGCTACACCTTC. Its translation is CASSQGGIDGYTF.

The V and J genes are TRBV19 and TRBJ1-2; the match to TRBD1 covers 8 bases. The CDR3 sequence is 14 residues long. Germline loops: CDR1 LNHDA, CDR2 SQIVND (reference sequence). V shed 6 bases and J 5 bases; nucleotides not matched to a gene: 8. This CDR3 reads CASRRTGTGYGYTF. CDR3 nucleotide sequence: TGTGCCAGTAGGAGAACCGGGACAGGTTATGGCTACACCTTC.